A single sample gave rise to the 27 T cell receptor beta chains below, sequenced in a study of blood T cell repertoires in COVID-19. Profiling relied on immunoSEQ multiplex PCR, and the TCRdb table lists in-frame clones only, not all of them. The sample consists of 180,000 or so clones, approximately 80% of them appearing once. Source material: PBMCs or T cells enriched from blood (not recorded which). The receptors were gathered from a middle-aged man who had recovered from COVID-19.

In this sample, this clone turned up many times. This chain links TRBV6-5 with TRBJ1-2; 11 bases map to TRBD1. Germline V gives CDR1 MNHEY, CDR2 SVGAGI. The CDR3 has 16 residues. The V segment lost 4 bases and the J segment 5 bases; nucleotides outside the gene matches: 9. The CDR3 coding sequence is TGTGCCAGCAGTTCGCATCCCGGGACAGGGGGTTATGGCTACACCTTC. It is translated as CASSSHPGTGGYGYTF.

The chain uses TRBV12-3 or TRBV12-4 and TRBJ2-5, with D possibly being TRBD2 (6 bases). Trimming took off 4 bases at V and 7 bases at J, with 10 bases between the two ends. This CDR3 has 12 residues. The CDR3 protein is CASSWGVGTQYF. The CDR3 coding sequence is TGTGCCAGCAGTTGGGGGGTGGGGACCCAGTACTTC.

V is TRBV7-2 and J is TRBJ1-3, with 9 bases matching TRBD1. Unmatched junction bases numbered 7, after V lost 5 bases and J lost 8 bases. The CDR3 length is 14 residues. The germline V gene encodes CDR1 SGHTA and CDR2 FQGNSA. CDR3 nucleotides: TGTGCCAGCAGCCCTCGGACAGGGGCTTACACCATATATTTT. Translation gives CASSPRTGAYTIYF.

This clone was recorded once. The chain links TRBV12-3 or TRBV12-4 to TRBJ1-6; D unclear. CDR3 length equals 13 residues. Trimming shortened V by 8 bases and J by 7 bases, and 12 bases separated the two germline ends. The DNA of the CDR3 is TGTGCCAGCTGCCGGGGAGAAAATTCACCCCTCCACTTT. This encodes CASCRGENSPLHF.

The CDR3 nucleotides read TGTGCCAGCAGCCCTCCGGGACAGGGGGTTGATGGCTACACCTTC. This translates into CASSPPGQGVDGYTF. The chain combines TRBV7-8 with TRBJ1-2; 11 bases map to TRBD1. The CDR3 length is 15 residues. The V segment lost 5 bases and the J segment 6 bases; nucleotides outside the gene matches: 8. The germline CDR1 and CDR2 sequences are SGHVS and FQNEAQ. Based on the CDR3 plus reference TRBV7-8 and TRBJ1-2, the full variable domain is GAGVSQSPRYKVAKRGQDVALRCDPISGHVSLFWYQQALGQGPEFLTYFQNEAQLDKSGLPSDRFFAERPEGSVSTLKIQRTQQEDSAVYLCASSPPGQGVDGYTFGSGTRLTVV.

V gene TRBV27 combines with J gene TRBJ1-2; 7 bases are shared with TRBD1. The junction had 6 bases not matched to a gene; V was cut back by 3 bases and J by 8 bases. The length of the CDR3 is 13 residues. CDR1 is MNHEY, CDR2 SMNVEV, per germline (reference sequence). The CDR3 bases are TGTGCCAGCAGTTTTGAGGGGGCTGACGGCTACACCTTC. Amino acid sequence: CASSFEGADGYTF.

J is TRBJ1-1 and V is TRBV5-1, with 9 bases that match TRBD1. CDR1 and CDR2 from the germline V gene are SGHRS and YFSETQ. The CDR3 spans 14 residues. V gave up 5 bases and J gave up 0 bases; unmatched junction bases: 2. CDR3 protein: CASRTGGVNTEAFF. DNA of the CDR3: TGCGCCAGCAGGACAGGGGGAGTGAACACTGAAGCTTTCTTT.

This clone was picked up one time. The rearrangement uses TRBV6-6 and TRBJ2-7, with D possibly matching TRBD1 (6 bases). CDR1 and CDR2 from the germline V gene are MNHNY and SVGAGI (reference sequence). The CDR3 spans 15 residues. The V gene lost 2 bases and the J gene lost 2 bases, with 13 bases spanning the gap. The CDR3, as DNA: TGTGCCAGCAGTTACGGACAGTCCCCCCCCTACGAGCAGTACTTC. Its translation: CASSYGQSPPYEQYF.

The chain recombines TRBV15 with TRBJ1-2, with no clear D. The V gene lost 5 bases and the J gene lost 0 bases, with 10 bases spanning the gap. Germline values: CDR1 LNHNV, CDR2 YYDKDF (reference sequence). This CDR3 is built from 14 residues. The CDR3 protein is CATSSSTTNYGYTF. CDR3 in DNA: TGTGCCACCAGCTCCAGTACCACTAACTATGGCTACACCTTC.

This chain uses TRBV30 with TRBJ1-6; D call uncertain. Germline CDR1 GTSNPN, CDR2 SVGIG (reference sequence). V lost 0 bases, J lost 0 bases, and 12 bases lay in between. The CDR3 extends over 17 amino acids. The CDR3 is CAWSVLVVSSYNSPLHF. The CDR3, as DNA: TGTGCCTGGAGTGTATTGGTGGTGAGCTCCTATAATTCACCCCTCCACTTT.

V usage is TRBV30 and J usage is TRBJ1-4, with unresolved D. Germline V gene data show CDR1 as GTSNPN and CDR2 as SVGIG (reference sequence). CDR3 size: 12 residues. V lost 4 bases to trimming and J lost 4 bases, with 7 bases between them. The CDR3: CAWNSGNEKLFF. CDR3 DNA sequence: TGTGCCTGGAATTCGGGTAATGAAAAACTGTTTTTT.

The CDR3 loop is CASKPGQSYEQYF. CDR3 sequence (DNA): TGTGCCAGCAAGCCGGGACAGTCCTACGAGCAGTACTTC. The chain recombines TRBV6-6 with TRBJ2-7, with 7 bases lining up with TRBD1. CDR3 length: 13 amino acids. V dropped 7 bases and J dropped 1; count of bases not matched to a gene: 4. The germline CDR1 and CDR2 sequences are MNHNY and SVGAGI (reference sequence).

The V gene is TRBV6-6, the J gene TRBJ1-6; possibly TRBD1 for D (5 bases). Germline CDR1 and CDR2: MNHNY and SVGAGI (reference sequence). This CDR3 contains 15 residues. The V end was cut by 2 bases, the J end by 10 bases, with 15 bases between. CDR3 region: CASSYGPGVNSPLHF. The CDR3 DNA sequence: TGTGCCAGCAGTTACGGACCGGGGGTAAACTCACCCCTCCACTTT.

In regard to this clone: The junction departs from germline at one end; a sequencing error may be responsible. V usage is TRBV7-8 and J usage is TRBJ1-1; D not resolved. The germline gives CDR1 SGHVS, CDR2 FQNEAQ. The CDR3 contains 15 residues. The CDR3 bases are TGTGCCAGCACCTTACCCGATACAGTGAACACTGAAGCTTTCTTT. Protein product: CASTLPDTVNTEAFF. The whole variable domain, filled in from reference TRBV7-8 and TRBJ1-1, reads GAGVSQSPRYKVAKRGQDVALRCDPISGHVSLFWYQQALGQGPEFLTYFQNEAQLDKSGLPSDRFFAERPEGSVSTLKIQRTQQEDSAVYLCASTLPDTVNTEAFFGQGTRLTVV.

This clone was seen a handful of times. The chain couples TRBV5-8 to TRBJ1-5; a weak D match, TRBD1 (5 bases). Between the trimmed V and J ends, which lost 3 bases and 0 bases, there was a span of 19 bases. Germline values: CDR1 SGHTS, CDR2 YDEGEE. The CDR3 is made up of 18 amino acids. CDR3 sequence reads: CASSWGTWESHSNQPQHF. The CDR3 bases are TGTGCCAGCAGCTGGGGGACTTGGGAAAGCCATAGCAATCAGCCCCAGCATTTT.

In its sample, this clone was seen a few times. The rearrangement links TRBV27 to TRBJ2-1; 9 positions agree with TRBD2. Germline trimming cut 3 bases from V and 6 bases from J; bases unmatched to any gene: 6. Looked up from germline, CDR1 is MNHEY and CDR2 is SMNVEV (reference sequence). The CDR3 length is 15 residues. CDR3 amino acids: CASSLRLAGINEQFF. CDR3 sequence (DNA): TGTGCCAGCAGTTTGCGTCTAGCGGGGATCAATGAGCAGTTCTTC.

This rearrangement joins TRBV28 to TRBJ2-7; perhaps TRBD2 as D (5 bases). CDR1 and CDR2 from the germline V gene are MDHEN and SYDVKM. The CDR3 is made up of 12 amino acids. V was pared by 5 bases and J by 3 bases, with 8 bases between. The CDR3 is CASSLAGYEQYF. DNA of the CDR3: TGTGCCAGCAGTCTTGCGGGCTACGAGCAGTACTTC.

The J gene is TRBJ2-3, the V gene TRBV9; D gene unclear. This CDR3 is built from 14 residues. Trimming removed 4 bases from V and 10 bases from J, with 19 bases in between. Germline V gene sequence: CDR1 SGDLS, CDR2 YYNGEE. The CDR3 protein is CASSFRWRPGPQYF. CDR3 bases: TGTGCCAGCAGCTTCCGATGGAGACCGGGTCCGCAGTATTTT.

The chain combines TRBV28 with TRBJ1-1; TRBD1 might be the D (5 bases). Germline-derived CDR1 and CDR2 are MDHEN and SYDVKM. The CDR3 is 13 amino acids. V shed 7 bases and J shed 3 bases, with 12 bases lying between them. The CDR3 sequence: CASTPGWDTEAFF. CDR3 bases: TGTGCCAGCACCCCAGGGTGGGACACTGAAGCTTTCTTT.

The rearrangement links TRBV6-5 to TRBJ1-4, with 8 bases that match TRBD1. CDR3 length: 14 amino acids. J gave up 4 bases and V 5 bases, and 3 bases lay outside the gene matches. Germline V lookup: CDR1 MNHEY, CDR2 SVGAGI. CDR3 sequence: CASSTTGVNEKLFF. CDR3 DNA sequence: TGTGCCAGCAGTACGACAGGGGTTAATGAAAAACTGTTTTTT.

The chain joins TRBV2 to TRBJ2-2; the match to TRBD2 covers 8 bases. The V gene's germline CDR1 is SNHLY and CDR2 FYNNEI. The junction had 5 bases not matched to a gene; V was cut back by 5 bases and J by 3 bases. The CDR3 runs 15 residues. Here the CDR3 DNA reads TGTGCCAGCAGTCCTCGGGAGGGCCACACCGGGGAGCTGTTTTTT. This codes for CASSPREGHTGELFF.

The chain combines TRBV19 with TRBJ2-7; D perhaps matches TRBD2 (6 bases). The germline V gene encodes CDR1 LNHDA and CDR2 SQIVND (reference sequence). Between the trimmed V and J ends, which lost 7 bases and 6 bases, there was a span of 19 bases. This CDR3 is 14 amino acids long. The DNA of the CDR3 is TGTGCCAGTAACCCCCGGAGTCCCGGGAGCGAGCAGTACTTC. This encodes CASNPRSPGSEQYF.

This clone occurred once. The chain combines TRBV19 with TRBJ2-7; a weak D match, TRBD2 (6 bases). V lost 1 base to trimming and J lost 6 bases, with 10 bases between them. This CDR3 is built from 13 residues. Germline V lookup: CDR1 LNHDA, CDR2 SQIVND (reference sequence). CDR3 protein: CASSIGLGGEQYF. DNA for the CDR3: TGTGCCAGTAGTATAGGTCTGGGAGGCGAGCAGTACTTC.

CDR3 bases: TGTGCCATCAGTGACCCAGACAGACGAGTCCACTACGAGCAGTACTTC. Protein: CAISDPDRRVHYEQYF. The chain employs TRBV10-3 and TRBJ2-7; D might be TRBD1 (5 bases). The ends were cut back, 3 bases at V and 3 bases at J, with 18 bases in the middle. Germline values: CDR1 ENHRY, CDR2 SYGVKD. The CDR3 spans 16 residues.

This clone was counted a single time. The chain carries TRBV3-1 (or the pseudogene TRBV3-2) and TRBJ1-6, with D possibly being TRBD1 (6 bases). V lost 4 bases, J lost 2 bases, and 9 bases lay in between. Germline V gene lookup returns CDR1 LGHDT and CDR2 YNNKEL (reference sequence). CDR3 length: 15 residues. The CDR3 region is CASSLQGPYNSPLHF. In DNA form, the CDR3 reads TGTGCCAGCAGCCTTCAGGGGCCCTATAATTCACCCCTCCACTTT.

The chain's CDR3 is CAWNQGGQPQHF. In DNA, the CDR3 is TGTGCCTGGAACCAGGGCGGCCAGCCCCAGCATTTT. This chain links TRBV30 with TRBJ1-5; D possibly corresponds to TRBD1 (5 bases). The germline CDR1 and CDR2 sequences are GTSNPN and SVGIG (reference sequence). The CDR3 extends over 12 amino acids. Between the trimmed V and J ends, which lost 4 bases and 7 bases, there was a span of 11 bases.

The table lists this clone with a few counts. The rearrangement joins TRBV19 to TRBJ2-7, with 12 bases aligning to TRBD2. The germline V gene has CDR1 LNHDA and CDR2 SQIVND (reference sequence). V was clipped by 5 bases and J by 5 bases; unmatched bases: 13. This CDR3 contains 17 residues. The CDR3 DNA sequence: TGTGCCAGTAGTGTCGACCTCTCTAGCGGGGGGGCAGACGAGCAGTACTTC. Protein: CASSVDLSSGGADEQYF.